Shown below are 30 T cell receptor beta chains from a single sample sequenced in a study of blood T cells in healthy people across ages. Primed by a sample-barcoded 5' primer and a J-beta primer mix, a second PCR proceeded for roughly 7 to 11 cycles. TCRdb redid the calling of the 5' RACE reads with MiXCR, one entry per CDR3 protein. The table shows about 1.8 million distinct CDR3 sequences, with around 48% occurring only once. The sample was blood. All receptors derive from a woman aged 40 to 55 in good health.

This clonotype was seen only a few times. The chain employs TRBV28 and TRBJ2-5; 8 bases line up with TRBD1. J lost 2 bases, V lost 6 bases, and 14 bases had no gene match. The CDR3 totals 17 residues. Germline values: CDR1 MDHEN, CDR2 SYDVKM. The DNA of the CDR3 is TGTGCCAGCAGCCATCCAGGACAGGGCCCAACACAAGAGACCCAGTACTTC. Translated, it gives CASSHPGQGPTQETQYF.

V and J are TRBV28 and TRBJ2-3; TRBD2 matches 9 bases. J was trimmed by 4 bases and V by 7 bases; bases with no gene match: 6. The CDR3 is 14 amino acids. In germline, CDR1 is MDHEN, CDR2 SYDVKM. CDR3: CASTQAGGPDTQYF. DNA for the CDR3: TGTGCCAGCACCCAAGCGGGGGGCCCAGATACGCAGTATTTT.

The chain is built from TRBV27 and TRBJ1-1; a possible D gene is TRBD1 (6 bases). V dropped 5 bases and J dropped 7 bases, with 17 bases sitting between them. Germline loops: CDR1 MNHEY, CDR2 SMNVEV (reference sequence). The CDR3 length is 14 residues. This CDR3 reads CASSPRHKDSEAFF. The CDR3 nucleotides are TGTGCCAGCAGTCCCCGTCACAAGGACAGTGAAGCTTTCTTT.

This clonotype was counted many times. V and J are TRBV5-1 and TRBJ2-6; D unresolved. The CDR3 is made up of 15 amino acids. The ends were cut back, 3 bases at V and 0 bases at J, with 7 bases in the middle. CDR1 is SGHRS and CDR2 is YFSETQ in the germline V gene. The CDR3 reads CASSSTVSGANVLTF. Here the CDR3 DNA reads TGCGCCAGCAGCTCGACTGTCTCTGGGGCCAACGTCCTGACTTTC.

This clonotype was seen only a few times. The chain has TRBV4-1 and TRBJ1-5; 7 bases fit TRBD1. CDR1 is MGHRA, CDR2 YSYEKL, per germline. CDR3 size: 16 residues. Trimming cost V 1 base and J 6 bases; bases outside gene matches: 9. The DNA of the CDR3 is TGCGCCAGCAGCCAAGGACAGGGTTTGGGGTTTCAGCCCCAGCATTTT. Its protein product is CASSQGQGLGFQPQHF.

This clonotype was counted only a few times. This sequence joins TRBV7-9 and TRBJ2-5; 8 positions agree with TRBD1. Looked up from germline, CDR1 is SEHNR and CDR2 is FQNEAQ (reference sequence). V dropped 3 bases and J dropped 0; count of bases not matched to a gene: 6. The CDR3 consists of 16 residues. CDR3 region: CASSLDLGQDQETQYF. The CDR3 DNA is TGTGCCAGCAGCTTGGACCTGGGACAGGACCAAGAGACCCAGTACTTC.

In this sample, this clonotype turned up a few times. The chain links TRBV4-3 to TRBJ2-5; possibly TRBD1 for D (5 bases). Germline CDR1 LGHNA, CDR2 YSLEER. V lost 2 bases, J lost 2 bases, and 18 bases lay in between. The CDR3 is 17 residues long. The CDR3 loop is CASSQWFQRQTQETQYF. CDR3 nucleotide sequence: TGCGCCAGCAGCCAATGGTTTCAGAGACAGACACAAGAGACCCAGTACTTC.

The chain combines TRBV25-1 with TRBJ2-7; D may be TRBD1 (5 bases). The end of the DNA is better explained by TRBJ2-5, so the J call may be wrong. The CDR3 is 17 amino acids. Germline V CDR1 and CDR2: MGHDK, SYGVNS. Written as DNA, the CDR3 is TGTGCCAGCAGTGAAAGGTGGGGCGGATCGGTGGAAGAGACCCAGTACTTC. It specifies CASSERWGGSVEETQYF.

This clonotype occurred a few times. The chain recombines TRBV4-2 with TRBJ2-3, with 7 bases fitting TRBD1. The germline CDR1 and CDR2 sequences are LGHNA and YNFKEQ. The CDR3 has 20 amino acids. The V gene end was trimmed by 0 bases and the J gene end by 2 bases; junction bases not matched to a gene: 17. CDR3 sequence (DNA): TGTGCCAGCAGCCAAGAAGGGGCTGGGACAGCACTGCCCGTCACAGATACGCAGTATTTT. Its protein is CASSQEGAGTALPVTDTQYF.

This clonotype occurred a few times. The chain is built from TRBV20-1 and TRBJ2-1; TRBD1 aligns across 9 bases. CDR1 is DFQATT and CDR2 is SNEGSKA in the germline V gene (reference sequence). The junction had 9 bases not matched to a gene; V was cut back by 2 bases and J by 7 bases. This CDR3 spans 15 amino acids. CDR3 protein: CSARPRGTGFNEQFF. CDR3 nucleotide sequence: TGCAGTGCTAGACCCCGAGGGACAGGGTTTAATGAGCAGTTCTTC.

This clonotype was recorded a few times. The CDR3 is CASSLDGTAEQYF. DNA of the CDR3: TGCGCCAGCAGCTTGGATGGGACTGCCGAGCAGTACTTC. The J gene is TRBJ2-5, the V gene TRBV5-1; a possible D gene is TRBD2 (6 bases). The J call may not be correct, given that the DNA end is closer to TRBJ2-7. The germline V gene has CDR1 SGHRS and CDR2 YFSETQ. The CDR3 loop spans 13 amino acids.

This clonotype was seen more than once but under ten times. The chain links TRBV29-1 to TRBJ2-7; 8 bases align to TRBD1. Trimming removed 8 bases from V and 5 bases from J; junction bases left unmatched: 11. There are 13 residues in the CDR3. The germline V gene has CDR1 SQVTM and CDR2 ANQGSEA. The CDR3 DNA sequence: TGCAGCTCGGGGACAGGCCTAGGCAACGAGCAGTACTTC. Translation gives CSSGTGLGNEQYF.

The chain is built from TRBV4-3 and TRBJ2-1, with TRBD2 as a possible D gene (5 bases). CDR1 is LGHNA, CDR2 YSLEER, per germline. CDR3 length equals 15 residues. The V and J ends lost 1 base and 7 bases respectively, with 14 bases between them. The DNA of the CDR3 is TGCGCCAGCAGCCAAGGGGGTAGCGCATTGAATGAGCAGTTCTTC. Translated, it gives CASSQGGSALNEQFF.

As concerns this clonotype: The junction shows a germline mismatch at one end, possibly a read error. The rearrangement links TRBV6-2 or TRBV6-3 to TRBJ2-3; D not resolved. Germline-derived CDR1 and CDR2 are MNHEY and SVGEGT. There are 12 residues in the CDR3. For the CDR3, the DNA is TGTGCCACCACATCCAGCACAGAAACGCAGTATTTT. Residues: CATTSSTETQYF.

V gene TRBV5-5 combines with J gene TRBJ1-2; D might be TRBD1 (6 bases). V lost 5 bases and J lost 6, with 8 bases in between. The germline CDR1 and CDR2 sequences are SGHKS and YYEKEE (reference sequence). The CDR3 is 11 residues long. CDR3 sequence reads: CASRGANGYTF. The CDR3 coding sequence is TGTGCCAGCAGGGGGGCCAATGGCTACACCTTC.

The CDR3: CASRVRDTQYF. The CDR3 region has the DNA TGTGCCAGCAGAGTAAGGGATACGCAGTATTTT. This rearrangement joins TRBV11-2 to TRBJ2-3; D unresolved. Trimming took off 6 bases at V and 6 bases at J, with 7 bases between the two ends. This CDR3 has 11 residues. The V gene's germline CDR1 is SGHAT and CDR2 FQNNGV. The full variable domain, its missing parts supplied by reference TRBV11-2 and TRBJ2-3, is EAGVAQSPRYKIIEKRQSVAFWCNPISGHATLYWYQQILGQGPKLLIQFQNNGVVDDSQLPKDRFSAERLKGVDSTLKIQPAKLEDSAVYLCASRVRDTQYFGPGTRLTVL.

This clonotype was seen just once. The V call is TRBV5-1, the J call TRBJ2-4; 9 bases line up with TRBD1. The DNA end is a closer match to TRBJ2-7, so the J assignment may be wrong. Germline loops: CDR1 SGHRS, CDR2 YFSETQ. CDR3 size: 17 residues. The CDR3 loop reads CASSLGTGTGSFYEQYF. The CDR3 DNA is TGCGCCAGCAGCTTGGGCACCGGGACAGGGTCCTTCTACGAGCAGTACTTC.

This clonotype has a handful of counts. The V and J genes are TRBV6-5 and TRBJ2-7, with D uncertain. Germline assignment: CDR1 MNHEY and CDR2 SVGAGI. Trimming took off 11 bases at V and 3 bases at J, with 14 bases between the two ends. The CDR3 is 12 residues long. CDR3 amino acids: CAATSGLYEQYF. CDR3 sequence (DNA): TGTGCCGCAACCTCGGGTCTCTACGAGCAGTACTTC.

This clonotype was seen more than once but under ten times. CDR3 sequence reads: CSVEVQARSSTDTQYF. The CDR3 nucleotides are TGCAGCGTTGAAGTACAGGCTAGGTCCTCCACAGATACGCAGTATTTT. The chain employs TRBV29-1 and TRBJ2-3; D perhaps matches TRBD1 (5 bases). The CDR3 has 16 residues. Germline V gives CDR1 SQVTM, CDR2 ANQGSEA. Between the trimmed V and J ends, which lost 1 base and 2 bases, there was a span of 16 bases.

The gene calls are TRBV6-5 and TRBJ1-2; D call uncertain. Germline loops: CDR1 MNHEY, CDR2 SVGAGI. The CDR3 has 13 residues. V was pared by 6 bases and J by 3 bases, with 11 bases between. The CDR3 nucleotides read TGTGCCAGCAGCAAGGGAGGCTACTATGGCTACACCTTC. As protein: CASSKGGYYGYTF.

The CDR3 sequence: CASSFQLNEKLFF. CDR3 DNA sequence: TGCGCCAGCAGCTTTCAACTGAATGAAAAACTGTTTTTT. The rearrangement links TRBV5-1 to TRBJ1-4; D is unclear. Trimming shortened V by 2 bases and J by 5 bases, and 7 bases separated the two germline ends. Germline CDR1 and CDR2: SGHRS and YFSETQ. The CDR3 loop spans 13 amino acids.

This clonotype came up a few times. In DNA, the CDR3 is TGTGCCAGCAGCTACCCGACACCCCCAGCGCCGAGCACAGATACGCAGTATTTT. The encoded protein is CASSYPTPPAPSTDTQYF. This chain joins TRBV7-2 and TRBJ2-3; D is uncertain. The V end lost 4 bases, the J end lost 0 bases, and 20 bases lay between the germline ends. Germline CDR1 is SGHTA and CDR2 is FQGNSA. The CDR3 is made up of 18 amino acids.

This clonotype appeared a single time. V and J are TRBV11-1 and TRBJ2-3, with D possibly TRBD2 on 6 matching bases. This CDR3 comprises 15 residues. The germline V gene has CDR1 SGHAT and CDR2 FQDESV (reference sequence). The V and J ends lost 5 bases and 2 bases respectively, with 14 bases between them. The CDR3 DNA sequence: TGTGCCAGCAGCCTCCCCGGGACTCTCACAGATACGCAGTATTTT. Translation: CASSLPGTLTDTQYF.

The V and J genes are TRBV4-3 and TRBJ2-3; D not resolved. This CDR3 contains 13 residues. V was cut by 4 bases and J by 10 bases, with 15 bases left in between. Germline V gives CDR1 LGHNA, CDR2 YSLEER. As DNA, the CDR3 is TGCGCCAGCAGCCTTCGGATGCGCTCTGCGCAGTATTTT. It encodes CASSLRMRSAQYF.

In its sample, this clonotype was seen a few times. This sequence joins TRBV20-1 and TRBJ2-5, with a possible D match to TRBD1 (6 bases). The CDR3 runs 15 residues. CDR1 is DFQATT, CDR2 SNEGSKA, per germline (reference sequence). The V and J ends lost 0 bases and 4 bases respectively, with 15 bases between them. CDR3 in DNA: TGCAGTGCTAGAGATAGGGTTACAGGGCGAGAGACCCAGTACTTC. This sequence encodes CSARDRVTGRETQYF.

A note on this clonotype: Germline is not matched at one junction end, which may reflect a read error. The chain links TRBV7-9 to TRBJ2-1, with D perhaps TRBD1 (6 bases). This CDR3 comprises 16 residues. Germline V CDR1 and CDR2: SEHNR, FQNEAQ (reference sequence). This CDR3 reads CASSLAHRVGHNERFF. The CDR3 DNA sequence: TGTGCCAGCAGCTTAGCGCACAGGGTAGGGCACAATGAGCGGTTCTTC.

The chain has TRBV10-3 and TRBJ2-5; 7 bases are a match to TRBD1. Germline V gene sequence: CDR1 ENHRY, CDR2 SYGVKD. This CDR3 has 12 amino acids. J gave up 5 bases and V 7 bases, and 4 bases lay outside the gene matches. Here the CDR3 reads CAIKDRLETQYF. Written as DNA, the CDR3 is TGTGCCATCAAGGACAGGCTCGAGACCCAGTACTTC.

CDR3: CASSQEGRNEQFF. The CDR3 DNA sequence: TGCGCCAGCAGCCAAGAGGGCAGAAATGAGCAGTTCTTC. The genes are TRBV4-3 and TRBJ2-1; D ambiguous. The CDR3 extends over 13 amino acids. The germline V gene has CDR1 LGHNA and CDR2 YSLEER. Trimming pared 0 bases from V and 7 bases from J, leaving 7 bases between.

The rearrangement uses TRBV28 and TRBJ1-1, with 7 bases lining up with TRBD1. The junction had 7 bases not matched to a gene; V was cut back by 0 bases and J by 3 bases. This CDR3 is 16 amino acids long. The germline V gene encodes CDR1 MDHEN and CDR2 SYDVKM. In nucleotides, the CDR3 is TGTGCCAGCAGTTTATGGGCAGGGGGTAGGGACACTGAAGCTTTCTTT. This translates into CASSLWAGGRDTEAFF.

The V call is TRBV3-1, the J call TRBJ2-5; 9 positions agree with TRBD2. This CDR3 contains 16 residues. Germline values: CDR1 LGHDT, CDR2 YNNKEL (reference sequence). The V gene end was trimmed by 0 bases and the J gene end by 11 bases; junction bases not matched to a gene: 13. The chain's CDR3 is CASSQDLGGGAYEQYF. DNA for the CDR3: TGTGCCAGCAGCCAAGATTTAGGCGGGGGGGCATATGAGCAGTACTTC.